This T cell receptor (beta chain) originates from a study of T-cell reconstitution after alpha-beta-depleted transplantation in children. The CDR3 spans 14 residues. Germline V gene data show CDR1 as SGHRS and CDR2 as YFSETQ. J was trimmed by 3 bases and V by 4 bases; bases with no gene match: 7. Unique molecular identifiers were incorporated into the prepared TCRbeta library. TCRdb passed the PCR reads through MiXCR, listing each CDR3 protein once. The repertoire holds about 480,000 distinct CDR3 sequences, with roughly an eighth as singletons. Sequencing used PBMCs from the stem cell graft donor, obtained from the stem cell graft. The sequence was obtained from a human donor who donated a stem cell graft to a child with combined immunodeficiency. V usage is TRBV5-1 and J usage is TRBJ2-7; 7 nucleotides agree with TRBD1. The CDR3 reads CASSLRGTDYEQYF. Here the CDR3 DNA reads TGCGCCAGCAGCCTTCGTGGGACAGACTACGAGCAGTACTTC. Drawing the rest from reference TRBV5-1 and TRBJ2-7, the complete variable domain is KAGVTQTPRYLIKTRGQQVTLSCSPISGHRSVSWYQQTPGQGLQFLFEYFSETQRNKGNFPGRFSGRQFSNSRSEMNVSTLELGDSALYLCASSLRGTDYEQYFGPGTRLTVT.